This T cell receptor beta chain derives from a study of graft-versus-host responses after intestinal transplantation. Regarding this clone: The antigen is not known.

Overall study results and limits: When patients had graft-donor T cell macrochimerism, their allografts held high graft-versus-host to host-versus-graft clonal ratios.

Produced via immunoSEQ multiplex PCR; TCRdb's table is partial and in-frame only. The sample has 100,000 to 110,000 clones; about 90% are singletons. With 2 bases removed from V and 7 bases from J, the gap between germline ends came to 29 bases. Looked up from germline, CDR1 is SGHVS and CDR2 is FQNEAQ. This CDR3 is built from 19 residues. This TCR was sampled from a human donor who was the organ donor for an intestinal transplant. Sequences were derived from unstimulated CD4+ T cells sorted from spleen or lymph node cells, sampled before transplant. The V and J genes are TRBV7-8 and TRBJ2-5; tentative D call: TRBD2 (6 bases). CDR3 nucleotides: TGTGCCAGCAGCTTATCGGTCTGGCGGGACCAGGAATCCACGATGACCCAGTACTTC. Amino acids: CASSLSVWRDQESTMTQYF.